This T cell receptor beta chain was recovered during a study of CD8 T cells in ankylosing spondylitis. Findings of the study overall: Reports say disease-linked clones showed up significantly more in matched ankylosing spondylitis synovial fluid. What appeared characteristic of ankylosing spondylitis blood was a TCR beta motif of eight highly homologous variants.

Trimming took 0 bases from V and 4 from J; bases not matched to a gene: 7. The germline CDR1 and CDR2 sequences are SGHRS and YFSETQ. CDR3 length: 16 amino acids. Using its own MiXCR run on the 5' RACE reads, TCRdb lists one record per CDR3 protein. The table has under 850,000 distinct CDR3 sequences, over 15% seen once. This clonotype was observed a handful of times. Its antigen remains unknown. This clonotype was obtained from a male donor with ankylosing spondylitis. The material sequenced was blood, either unsorted or a sorted T cell fraction (not recorded which). The V call is TRBV5-1, the J call TRBJ2-1; 7 positions agree with TRBD1. The CDR3 nucleotides are TGCGCCAGCAGCTTGGGTATTGGACAGGTGTACAATGAGCAGTTCTTC. This translates into CASSLGIGQVYNEQFF.